Presented here are 20 T cell receptor beta chains from one specimen sequenced in a study of shared clonotypes between healthy human individuals. TCRdb keeps only in-frame clones here, not all; method: immunoSEQ multiplex PCR. Of a few million clones in the sample, approximately 96% were seen once. Sequenced: naive CD4+ T cells sorted from blood. Subset noted: CD45RA+ positively selected. The receptor set was obtained from a man between 18 and 35 years old in good health.

This chain links TRBV6-5 with TRBJ1-1; no clear D gene. CDR3 length: 13 residues. V was pared by 5 bases and J by 0 bases, with 7 bases between. The germline gives CDR1 MNHEY, CDR2 SVGAGI. The CDR3 sequence is CASSGRLNTEAFF. The CDR3 region has the DNA TGTGCCAGCAGTGGCAGGCTGAACACTGAAGCTTTCTTT.

The J gene is TRBJ1-6, the V gene TRBV18; 8 bases are shared with TRBD1. CDR1 KGHSH and CDR2 LQKENI come from the germline V gene. With 4 bases clipped from V and 5 bases from J, the junction kept 10 bases outside the gene matches. CDR3 size: 17 residues. CDR3 loop: CASSRAGRGQDNSPLHF. The CDR3 DNA sequence: TGTGCCAGCTCACGAGCGGGCAGGGGGCAGGATAATTCACCCCTCCACTTT.

This clone was picked up a small number of times. The chain uses TRBV27 and TRBJ1-6, with 9 bases that match TRBD1. The CDR3 spans 16 residues. Trimming removed 5 bases from V and 8 bases from J; junction bases left unmatched: 10. Germline CDR1 MNHEY, CDR2 SMNVEV (reference sequence). CDR3 sequence: CASSQGQGVIDSPLHF. The CDR3 DNA reads TGTGCCAGCAGTCAGGGACAGGGCGTAATTGATTCACCCCTCCACTTT.

This rearrangement joins TRBV10-2 to TRBJ2-5; D is tentatively TRBD1 or TRBD2 (5 bases each). CDR1 and CDR2 (germline): WSHSY, SAAADI. Trimming stripped 0 bases from V and 8 bases from J, with 13 bases between. CDR3 length equals 14 residues. The CDR3 loop is CASSESGRIVTQYF. As DNA, the CDR3 is TGCGCCAGCAGTGAGTCGGGACGGATAGTCACCCAGTACTTC.

This chain joins TRBV9 and TRBJ2-2; 9 bases agree with TRBD2. Looked up from germline, CDR1 is SGDLS and CDR2 is YYNGEE. The CDR3 covers 17 residues. V shed 0 bases and J 6 bases; nucleotides not matched to a gene: 9. CDR3 in amino acids: CASSVESFGLASGELFF. In DNA form, the CDR3 reads TGTGCCAGCAGCGTAGAATCGTTCGGACTAGCGTCCGGGGAGCTGTTTTTT. The variable domain in full, completed from reference TRBV9 and TRBJ2-2, reads DSGVTQTPKHLITATGQRVTLRCSPRSGDLSVYWYQQSLDQGLQFLIQYYNGEERAKGNILERFSAQQFPDLHSELNLSSLELGDSALYFCASSVESFGLASGELFFGEGSRLTVL.

The rearrangement joins TRBV10-3 to TRBJ1-2, with D unresolved. Germline assignment: CDR1 ENHRY and CDR2 SYGVKD. Trimming removed 7 bases from V and 8 bases from J, with 17 bases in between. The CDR3 extends over 13 amino acids. The CDR3 region is CAITIDGAGGYTF. The CDR3 DNA sequence: TGTGCCATCACCATTGACGGCGCCGGGGGCTACACCTTC.

The V and J genes are TRBV28 and TRBJ1-6; 10 bases map to TRBD1. The CDR3 sequence is 15 residues long. After removal of 3 bases from V and 9 bases from J, the junction contained 5 bases not matched to a gene. Germline CDR1 MDHEN, CDR2 SYDVKM. Here the CDR3 DNA reads TGTGCCAGCAGTTTGGACGGGACAGGGGCTTCACCCCTCCACTTT. Protein product: CASSLDGTGASPLHF.

This chain uses TRBV27 with TRBJ2-5; 13 bases are shared with TRBD2. Germline CDR1 reads MNHEY; CDR2 reads SMNVEV (reference sequence). CDR3 length: 17 amino acids. J lost 1 base, V lost 5 bases, and 7 bases had no gene match. The CDR3 DNA reads TGTGCCAGCAGTACTCGACTAGCGGGAGGACTCCAAGAGACCCAGTACTTC. Protein product: CASSTRLAGGLQETQYF.

Regarding this clone: Other DNA sequences in the same sample also yield this CDR3. The chain recombines TRBV2 with TRBJ2-5; 7 bases agree with TRBD1. V shed 4 bases and J 5 bases; nucleotides not matched to a gene: 1. Germline values: CDR1 SNHLY, CDR2 FYNNEI. The CDR3 runs to 12 residues. The CDR3 region is CASSGQGETQYF. In DNA, the CDR3 is TGTGCCAGCAGTGGACAGGGTGAGACCCAGTACTTC.

The chain links TRBV29-1 to TRBJ1-1; no definite D call. V was shortened by 2 bases and J by 5 bases, with 6 bases between the two germline ends. The CDR3 extends over 11 amino acids. Germline V gene lookup returns CDR1 SQVTM and CDR2 ANQGSEA. The CDR3 reads CSVEQVTEAFF. The CDR3 region has the DNA TGCAGCGTTGAACAGGTGACTGAAGCTTTCTTT.

This chain joins TRBV7-2 and TRBJ2-5, with D possibly TRBD2 on 6 matching bases. V lost 2 bases to trimming and J lost 5 bases, with 9 bases between them. Looked up from germline, CDR1 is SGHTA and CDR2 is FQGNSA. The CDR3 contains 13 residues. For the CDR3, the DNA is TGTGCCAGCAGCTTATTGCTAGCGGAGACCCAGTACTTC. Translated: CASSLLLAETQYF.

Comment on this clone: Other DNA sequences in this specimen translate into the identical CDR3. V is TRBV7-2 and J is TRBJ2-7, with 11 bases matching TRBD1. Germline CDR1 SGHTA, CDR2 FQGNSA. V was clipped by 3 bases and J by 1 base; unmatched bases: 2. This CDR3 spans 15 amino acids. This CDR3 is CASSFGQGASYEQYF. The CDR3 DNA is TGTGCCAGCAGCTTCGGACAGGGGGCATCCTACGAGCAGTACTTC.

V gene TRBV2 combines with J gene TRBJ2-7, with D perhaps TRBD2 (7 bases). V dropped 8 bases and J dropped 6 bases, with 11 bases sitting between them. The CDR3 covers 11 residues. Germline CDR1 and CDR2: SNHLY and FYNNEI. The CDR3: CASGRGGEQYF. DNA of the CDR3: TGTGCCAGCGGGAGGGGGGGCGAGCAGTACTTC.

This chain uses TRBV4-1 with TRBJ2-7; 9 nucleotides align to TRBD1. In germline, CDR1 is MGHRA, CDR2 YSYEKL. The CDR3 totals 16 residues. Trimming cost V 1 base and J 3 bases; bases outside gene matches: 7. This chain's CDR3 is CASSQGSGTGHYEQYF. Here the CDR3 DNA reads TGCGCCAGCAGCCAAGGGTCCGGGACAGGGCACTACGAGCAGTACTTC.

CDR3 region: CASSPERQVEIYYEQYF. Here the CDR3 DNA reads TGTGCCAGCAGCCCGGAGAGACAGGTGGAAATTTATTACGAGCAGTACTTC. The chain joins TRBV5-8 to TRBJ2-7; D is perhaps TRBD1 (6 bases). The CDR3 extends over 17 amino acids. Between the trimmed V and J ends, which lost 4 bases and 4 bases, there was a span of 24 bases. Germline CDR1 and CDR2: SGHTS and YDEGEE.

The chain recombines TRBV6-5 with TRBJ2-3, with unresolved D. The CDR3 is made up of 13 amino acids. Germline V gene data show CDR1 as MNHEY and CDR2 as SVGAGI. V lost 6 bases, J lost 0 bases, and 7 bases lay in between. This chain's CDR3 is CASRAPSTDTQYF. The CDR3 region has the DNA TGTGCCAGCAGGGCACCTAGCACAGATACGCAGTATTTT.

For this clone: The same CDR3 also results from other DNA sequences found in this sample. The chain couples TRBV30 to TRBJ2-3; D is undetermined. The CDR3 extends over 12 amino acids. The germline V gene encodes CDR1 GTSNPN and CDR2 SVGIG (reference sequence). Trimming cost V 0 bases and J 0 bases, with 1 base left between them. The CDR3 reads CAWSVSTDTQYF. CDR3 nucleotide sequence: TGTGCCTGGAGTGTGAGCACAGATACGCAGTATTTT.

The chain links TRBV5-1 to TRBJ2-3, with TRBD2 matching 9 bases. The CDR3 is 16 residues long. J gave up 4 bases and V 5 bases, and 11 bases lay outside the gene matches. Germline-derived CDR1 and CDR2 are SGHRS and YFSETQ. CDR3 protein: CASRGVAGGIPDTQYF. The CDR3 bases are TGCGCCAGCAGGGGAGTGGCGGGAGGGATCCCAGATACGCAGTATTTT.

The CDR3 DNA is TGCGCCAGCAGCTTACCGGGACTAGCTGCGACCCAGTACTTC. Its translation: CASSLPGLAATQYF. J is TRBJ2-5 and V is TRBV5-1, with TRBD2 identical over 9 bases. Per the germline V gene, CDR1 is SGHRS and CDR2 is YFSETQ. CDR3 length equals 14 residues. V shed 2 bases, J shed 7 bases, and the junction held 6 bases outside the gene matches.

This clone was seen only a few times. The V call is TRBV9, the J call TRBJ1-1; D is undetermined. The CDR3 is made up of 15 amino acids. V shed 0 bases and J shed 0 bases, with 9 bases lying between them. Germline CDR1 and CDR2: SGDLS and YYNGEE. CDR3 sequence reads: CASSVGAHMNTEAFF. CDR3 DNA sequence: TGTGCCAGCAGCGTAGGGGCACATATGAACACTGAAGCTTTCTTT.